This TCR beta chain emerged from a study of breast tumors, draining lymph nodes, adjacent tissues. General study results and limits: The lymph node origin of tumor T cells was framed as consistent with a hypothesis, not demonstrated.

Germline values: CDR1 GTSNPN, CDR2 SVGIG (reference sequence). This CDR3 has 14 amino acids. V was clipped by 3 bases and J by 2 bases, with 14 bases between them. Axillary draining lymph nodes of breast cancer patients supplied the node samples. Concerning this clonotype itself: The target antigen is unknown. A much more abundant neighbour one base away suggests this may be a read error.

TCRdb re-called the multiplex PCR reads with MiXCR, one entry per CDR3 protein. The sample holds approximately 100,000 distinct CDR3 sequences; around 21% are singletons and the top ten take over 1%. This sequence originates from a female donor with breast cancer. Some clones in this sample may be carry-over from other donors' samples. This sequence joins TRBV30 and TRBJ2-7, with D possibly TRBD2 on 5 matching bases. The sample was axillary lymph node tissue. The DNA for the CDR3 is TGTGCCTGGAGCCGGGCAGGACTTACCTACGAGCAGTACTTC. Translation gives CAWSRAGLTYEQYF.